Each of the 20 T cell receptor beta chains below was sequenced from the same sample in a study of shared clonotypes between healthy human individuals. This table comes from immunoSEQ multiplex PCR, and its TCRdb copy is limited to in-frame clones, with some not included. This repertoire shows approximately 2.1 million clones, approximately 95% found once; its top ten account for approximately 0.4%. Sequenced: naive CD4+ T cells from PBMCs. As to subset: CD45RA+ positively selected. These receptor sequences come from a man younger than 30 in good health. Some clones in this sample may be carry-over from other donors' samples.

The chain uses TRBV5-4 and TRBJ1-5; D gene ambiguous. Trimming removed 4 bases at V and 4 bases at J, with 15 bases between. Germline CDR1 SGHNT, CDR2 YYREEE (reference sequence). The CDR3 extends over 15 amino acids. This CDR3 reads CASSLGEDPNQPQHF. The DNA for the CDR3 is TGTGCCAGCAGCCTCGGGGAGGACCCGAATCAGCCCCAGCATTTT.

About this clone itself: This CDR3 is also generated by other DNA sequences in the sample. V usage is TRBV30 and J usage is TRBJ2-7; D is ambiguous. Trimming pared 3 bases from V and 0 bases from J, leaving 3 bases between. CDR3 length: 11 residues. Germline V gene data show CDR1 as GTSNPN and CDR2 as SVGIG (reference sequence). CDR3 nucleotide sequence: TGTGCCTGGAGCCTCTCCTACGAGCAGTACTTC. This sequence encodes CAWSLSYEQYF.

This chain links TRBV2 with TRBJ1-3, with TRBD1 as a possible D gene (6 bases). V lost 5 bases and J lost 4, with 12 bases in between. In germline, CDR1 is SNHLY, CDR2 FYNNEI. This CDR3 has 14 amino acids. CDR3 sequence reads: CASSPRGDGNTIYF. CDR3 DNA sequence: TGTGCCAGCAGTCCCAGGGGTGACGGAAACACCATATATTTT.

DNA for the CDR3: TGTGCCTGGAGTGTAGTAGAAAACATTCAGTACTTC. Residues: CAWSVVENIQYF. This chain links TRBV30 with TRBJ2-4, with unresolved D. The CDR3 has 12 residues. V lost 0 bases, J lost 5 bases, and 5 bases lay in between. Germline values: CDR1 GTSNPN, CDR2 SVGIG (reference sequence).

The chain couples TRBV19 to TRBJ1-1; 10 nucleotides agree with TRBD1. Germline loops: CDR1 LNHDA, CDR2 SQIVND (reference sequence). The CDR3 is 15 residues long. The V gene end was trimmed by 6 bases and the J gene end by 5 bases; junction bases not matched to a gene: 9. The CDR3 region has the DNA TGTGCCAGTAGACAGACAGGGGGCAGGAGTACTGAAGCTTTCTTT. The encoded protein is CASRQTGGRSTEAFF. The variable domain in full, completed from reference TRBV19 and TRBJ1-1, reads DGGITQSPKYLFRKEGQNVTLSCEQNLNHDAMYWYRQDPGQGLRLIYYSQIVNDFQKGDIAEGYSVSREKKESFPLTVTSAQKNPTAFYLCASRQTGGRSTEAFFGQGTRLTVV.

This clone appeared a few times. This chain links TRBV29-1 with TRBJ1-2, with D uncertain. The CDR3 consists of 12 residues. V was trimmed by 7 bases and J by 8 bases, leaving 17 bases between them. Germline lookup yields CDR1 SQVTM and CDR2 ANQGSEA. The CDR3 protein is CSAASDFGGYTF. CDR3 DNA: TGCAGCGCCGCCTCGGACTTCGGGGGCTACACCTTC.

The rearrangement uses TRBV15 and TRBJ1-4; weak D call: TRBD1 (6 bases). The CDR3 extends over 16 amino acids. V was clipped by 0 bases and J by 2 bases, with 10 bases between them. CDR1 and CDR2 (germline): LNHNV, YYDKDF (reference sequence). CDR3 sequence reads: CATSREQGVTNEKLFF. The CDR3 coding sequence is TGTGCCACCAGCAGAGAACAGGGAGTCACTAATGAAAAACTGTTTTTT.

This clone appeared a single time. This could be a read error, since a much larger clone is one nucleotide away. This sequence joins TRBV5-4 and TRBJ2-7; 11 nucleotides align to TRBD2. CDR1 is SGHNT, CDR2 YYREEE, per germline (reference sequence). The CDR3 totals 14 residues. Trimming removed 5 bases from V and 3 bases from J; junction bases left unmatched: 4. CDR3 DNA sequence: TGTGCCAGCAGTTCTGGGACTAGCGGCTACGAGCAGTACTTC. The encoded protein is CASSSGTSGYEQYF.

With respect to this clone: This CDR3 is also generated by other DNA sequences in the sample. Written as DNA, the CDR3 is TGTGCCATCAGTGAGTCCGCAGATACGCAGTATTTT. Protein sequence: CAISESADTQYF. The chain recombines TRBV10-3 with TRBJ2-3; D gene uncertain. Germline loops: CDR1 ENHRY, CDR2 SYGVKD. The CDR3 length is 12 residues. V was cut by 0 bases and J by 4 bases, with 2 bases left in between.

The V call is TRBV9, the J call TRBJ2-1; D unclear. Trimming shortened V by 4 bases and J by 7 bases, and 18 bases separated the two germline ends. The CDR3 spans 15 residues. Germline V gives CDR1 SGDLS, CDR2 YYNGEE. The CDR3: CASSKEVLISNEQFF. DNA of the CDR3: TGTGCCAGCAGCAAAGAGGTTCTTATCTCAAATGAGCAGTTCTTC.

The chain uses TRBV6-1 and TRBJ1-5; 10 bases align to TRBD1. The germline V gene encodes CDR1 MNHNS and CDR2 SASEGT. CDR3 length: 15 residues. J was trimmed by 6 bases and V by 6 bases; bases with no gene match: 8. This CDR3 is CASSEFRQGAQPQHF. For the CDR3, the DNA is TGTGCCAGCAGCGAGTTTCGACAGGGGGCTCAGCCCCAGCATTTT.

This chain links TRBV9 with TRBJ1-1; D remains ambiguous. The germline V gene encodes CDR1 SGDLS and CDR2 YYNGEE. This CDR3 is built from 14 residues. Trimming removed 2 bases at V and 2 bases at J, with 10 bases between. CDR3 sequence reads: CASSVQTANTEAFF. As DNA, the CDR3 is TGTGCCAGCAGCGTCCAAACAGCCAACACTGAAGCTTTCTTT.

The chain couples TRBV5-1 to TRBJ2-7; no clear D gene. V was trimmed by 0 bases and J by 4 bases, leaving 8 bases between them. CDR1 and CDR2 from the germline V gene are SGHRS and YFSETQ. This CDR3 spans 13 amino acids. The CDR3 protein is CASSLEGWYEQYF. The CDR3 DNA reads TGCGCCAGCAGCTTGGAGGGCTGGTACGAGCAGTACTTC.

The chain couples TRBV9 to TRBJ2-3; TRBD2 matches 8 bases. Germline V CDR1 and CDR2: SGDLS, YYNGEE. Trimming removed 3 bases from V and 4 bases from J; junction bases left unmatched: 4. The CDR3 extends over 14 amino acids. The CDR3 DNA is TGTGCCAGCAGCGAGGGACTAGGAGCAGATACGCAGTATTTT. Protein sequence: CASSEGLGADTQYF.

This clone has only one observation. The chain recombines TRBV5-1 with TRBJ2-3, with TRBD2 matching over 12 bases. With V trimmed by 0 bases and J by 2 bases, 7 bases remained unmatched. This CDR3 comprises 18 residues. Germline assignment: CDR1 SGHRS and CDR2 YFSETQ. CDR3 nucleotides: TGCGCCAGCAGCTTGGCTAGCGGGAGGGCCGTCGTCACAGATACGCAGTATTTT. Protein: CASSLASGRAVVTDTQYF. Full variable domain (missing parts from reference TRBV5-1 and TRBJ2-3): KAGVTQTPRYLIKTRGQQVTLSCSPISGHRSVSWYQQTPGQGLQFLFEYFSETQRNKGNFPGRFSGRQFSNSRSEMNVSTLELGDSALYLCASSLASGRAVVTDTQYFGPGTRLTVL.

The chain joins TRBV7-3 to TRBJ2-1, with TRBD1 matching 8 bases. This CDR3 comprises 15 residues. V lost 5 bases, J lost 8 bases, and 11 bases stayed unmatched. CDR1 and CDR2 (germline): SGHTA, FQGTGA. The CDR3 here is CASSPRTGYVDEQFF. The CDR3 nucleotides are TGTGCCAGCAGCCCTCGGACAGGGTATGTCGATGAGCAGTTCTTC.

This clone showed up just once. The chain combines TRBV5-1 with TRBJ2-5; TRBD1 agrees at 9 bases. The ends lost 0 bases at V and 4 bases at J; junction bases unmatched: 10. The CDR3 contains 17 residues. Germline loops: CDR1 SGHRS, CDR2 YFSETQ. CDR3 sequence (DNA): TGCGCCAGCAGCTTGGACTCCGGGACAGGGTCGCGAGAGACCCAGTACTTC. Its protein is CASSLDSGTGSRETQYF.

V is TRBV7-9 and J is TRBJ1-5, with 10 bases fitting TRBD1. This CDR3 has 15 residues. The germline V gene encodes CDR1 SEHNR and CDR2 FQNEAQ (reference sequence). Unmatched junction bases numbered 6, after V lost 5 bases and J lost 5 bases. The CDR3 sequence is CASSAGTGVYQPQHF. The CDR3 DNA is TGTGCCAGCAGCGCTGGGACAGGGGTTTATCAGCCCCAGCATTTT. The entire variable domain, with the rest obtained from reference TRBV7-9 and TRBJ1-5, is as follows: DTGVSQNPRHKITKRGQNVTFRCDPISEHNRLYWYRQTLGQGPEFLTYFQNEAQLEKSRLLSDRFSAERPKGSFSTLEIQRTEQGDSAMYLCASSAGTGVYQPQHFGDGTRLSIL.

V usage is TRBV28 and J usage is TRBJ1-4; the D gene is possibly TRBD1 (6 bases). The CDR3 contains 15 residues. Germline assignment: CDR1 MDHEN and CDR2 SYDVKM. With 5 bases removed from V and 3 bases from J, the gap between germline ends came to 13 bases. Here the CDR3 DNA reads TGTGCCAGCAGTCCTGGGACACGATCTAATGAAAAACTGTTTTTT. Amino acids: CASSPGTRSNEKLFF. The whole variable domain, remainder taken from reference TRBV28 and TRBJ1-4, is DVKVTQSSRYLVKRTGEKVFLECVQDMDHENMFWYRQDPGLGLRLIYFSYDVKMKEKGDIPEGYSVSREKKERFSLILESASTNQTSMYLCASSPGTRSNEKLFFGSGTQLSVL.

The rearrangement links TRBV5-1 to TRBJ2-2; maybe TRBD2 (7 bases). Trimming took 3 bases from V and 3 from J, leaving 18 bases between them. CDR3 size: 17 residues. CDR1 is SGHRS, CDR2 YFSETQ, per germline. The CDR3 bases are TGCGCCAGCAGCTCCACGGTGGGGGGGGCTCACACCGGGGAGCTGTTTTTT. Amino acid sequence: CASSSTVGGAHTGELFF.